Shown below are 23 T cell receptor beta chains from a single sample sequenced in a study of human T cells and chemical hapten exposure. TCRdb reprocessed the RACE reads via MiXCR and lists one record per CDR3 protein. The sample has roughly 84,000 distinct CDR3 sequences; 10% are singletons. Regarding time point: patch test 2, 6 weeks after DPC sensitization. Treatment reported: therapeutic diphenylcyclopropenone sensitization with weekly scalp DPC. Sequenced material: whole blood, taken in connection with sensitization to the hapten diphenylcyclopropenone (DPC). The receptors were gathered from a woman in her forties or fifties with alopecia areata. Some clones in this sample may be carry-over from other donors' samples.

The chain is built from TRBV10-3 and TRBJ2-1, with TRBD2 identical over 10 bases. The length of the CDR3 is 15 residues. CDR1 ENHRY and CDR2 SYGVKD come from the germline V gene. V lost 2 bases to trimming and J lost 8 bases; unmatched junction nucleotides: 6. In DNA, the CDR3 is TGTGCCATCAGTGAGATGTCTAGCGGGAGCTATGAGCAGTTCTTC. Its protein is CAISEMSSGSYEQFF.

Worth noting for this clonotype: This may be a read error: a much more frequent sequence differs by one nucleotide. The chain couples TRBV28 to TRBJ2-1, with 8 positions matching TRBD2. Looked up from germline, CDR1 is MDHEN and CDR2 is SYDVKM. This CDR3 comprises 12 residues. V shed 7 bases and J 16 bases; nucleotides not matched to a gene: 12. This CDR3 reads CASNVHGTRFFF. The CDR3 region has the DNA TGTGCCAGCAATGTCCACGGGACTAGGTTCTTCTTC.

This clonotype has more than one count but fewer than ten. The genes are TRBV11-3 and TRBJ2-7, with 9 bases matching TRBD1. V was pared by 6 bases and J by 3 bases, with 6 bases of the junction left unmatched. Germline CDR1 is SGHNT and CDR2 is YENEEA. The CDR3 covers 14 residues. The CDR3, as DNA: TGTGCCAGCAGTCGGGACAGGGAAGGCTACGAGCAGTACTTC. Its translation: CASSRDREGYEQYF.

The chain recombines TRBV7-8 with TRBJ2-4, with 9 bases fitting TRBD1. V lost 5 bases and J lost 0; bases outside the gene matches: 23. Per germline, CDR1 SGHVS and CDR2 FQNEAQ. This CDR3 has 22 amino acids. CDR3 amino acids: CASSAGTGKSATLRLAKNIQYF. Written as DNA, the CDR3 is TGTGCCAGCAGCGCCGGGACAGGGAAGTCGGCGACACTTAGACTAGCCAAAAACATTCAGTACTTC.

In this sample, this clonotype turned up a few times. The V and J genes are TRBV6-6 and TRBJ1-3, with 8 bases lining up with TRBD1. J was trimmed by 0 bases and V by 5 bases; bases with no gene match: 3. The CDR3 extends over 15 amino acids. CDR1 and CDR2 from the germline V gene are MNHNY and SVGAGI (reference sequence). CDR3 loop: CASSRDRSSGNTIYF. The DNA for the CDR3 is TGTGCCAGCAGTAGGGACAGGTCCTCTGGAAACACCATATATTTT.

The chain recombines TRBV7-8 with TRBJ2-5, with D perhaps matching TRBD2 (5 bases). The length of the CDR3 is 15 residues. CDR1 and CDR2 from the germline V gene are SGHVS and FQNEAQ. The V end lost 7 bases, the J end lost 2 bases, and 17 bases lay between the germline ends. In DNA form, the CDR3 reads TGTGCCAGCACCCTTCGGGGAGCCGTTCAAGAGACCCAGTACTTC. Its protein product is CASTLRGAVQETQYF.

The chain recombines TRBV12-3 or TRBV12-4 with TRBJ2-1; D is uncertain. This CDR3 has 11 residues. V shed 5 bases and J shed 9 bases, with 8 bases lying between them. The chain's CDR3 is CASSRALEQFF. The DNA of the CDR3 is TGTGCCAGCAGTCGCGCCCTTGAGCAGTTCTTC.

In the case of this clonotype: A much more abundant neighbour one base away suggests this may be a read error. The chain links TRBV20-1 to TRBJ2-4, with TRBD2 as a possible D gene (6 bases). This CDR3 region has 13 residues. Germline V lookup: CDR1 DFQATT, CDR2 SNEGSKA (reference sequence). CDR3 sequence: CSASGGAKTIQYF. In DNA form, the CDR3 reads TGCAGTGCTAGCGGGGGAGCCAAAACCATTCAGTACTTC.

In this sample, this clonotype turned up many times. The chain is built from TRBV11-3 and TRBJ2-1; D gene ambiguous. The germline V gene encodes CDR1 SGHNT and CDR2 YENEEA. Trimming stripped 1 base from V and 6 bases from J, with 1 base between. The CDR3 loop spans 11 amino acids. The chain's CDR3 is CASSLANEQFF. As DNA, the CDR3 is TGTGCCAGCAGCTTAGCCAATGAGCAGTTCTTC.

The V gene is TRBV28, the J gene TRBJ1-4; the D gene is possibly TRBD1 (5 bases). The CDR3 covers 12 residues. With 11 bases removed from V and 8 bases from J, the gap between germline ends came to 15 bases. Germline loops: CDR1 MDHEN, CDR2 SYDVKM. CDR3 in DNA: TGTGCCTCAGGGAAGCTAAACGAAAAACTGTTTTTT. This translates into CASGKLNEKLFF.

This clonotype was seen a handful of times. The genes are TRBV29-1 and TRBJ2-7, with 15 bases matching TRBD2. The germline V gene has CDR1 SQVTM and CDR2 ANQGSEA. Losses at the gene ends were 6 bases for V and 6 bases for J; bases not matched to a gene: 6. This CDR3 is 14 amino acids long. The CDR3 protein is CSVRTSGRAFEQYF. The CDR3 nucleotides read TGCAGCGTCCGGACTAGCGGGAGGGCCTTCGAGCAGTACTTC.

This clonotype was observed a few times. The gene calls are TRBV29-1 and TRBJ2-7; maybe TRBD1 (5 bases). V lost 6 bases to trimming and J lost 7 bases, with 13 bases between them. CDR3 length equals 11 residues. The germline gives CDR1 SQVTM, CDR2 ANQGSEA. The CDR3 sequence is CSVDTIGEQYF. The DNA for the CDR3 is TGCAGCGTGGACACGATTGGAGAGCAGTACTTC.

The chain employs TRBV2 and TRBJ2-1; D gene uncertain. There are 16 residues in the CDR3. The V gene lost 1 base and the J gene lost 0 bases, with 10 bases spanning the gap. Germline CDR1 and CDR2: SNHLY and FYNNEI. The CDR3 DNA reads as TGTGCCAGCAGTGAAGAAGCGCTTCTCTCCTACAATGAGCAGTTCTTC. Amino acids: CASSEEALLSYNEQFF. The full variable domain, completed using reference TRBV2 and TRBJ2-1, is EPEVTQTPSHQVTQMGQEVILRCVPISNHLYFYWYRQILGQKVEFLVSFYNNEISEKSEIFDDQFSVERPDGSNFTLKIRSTKLEDSAMYFCASSEEALLSYNEQFFGPGTRLTVL.

This clonotype was found many times. V usage is TRBV10-3 and J usage is TRBJ2-3; 10 bases agree with TRBD2. The length of the CDR3 is 16 residues. V dropped 2 bases and J dropped 2; count of bases not matched to a gene: 4. CDR1 and CDR2 (germline): ENHRY, SYGVKD. The chain's CDR3 is CAISEGLAAFTDTQYF. The CDR3 nucleotides read TGTGCCATCAGTGAGGGACTAGCGGCCTTCACAGATACGCAGTATTTT.

This clonotype was detected a few times. V usage is TRBV7-2 and J usage is TRBJ2-2; D uncertain. The V and J ends lost 1 base and 5 bases respectively, with 11 bases between them. This CDR3 region has 15 residues. Per the germline V gene, CDR1 is SGHTA and CDR2 is FQGNSA. The CDR3 loop is CASSLGKLLTGELFF. CDR3 nucleotides: TGTGCCAGCAGCTTAGGGAAATTGTTGACCGGGGAGCTGTTTTTT.

This clonotype has ten or more counts. The genes are TRBV7-9 and TRBJ1-2, with a tentative D call TRBD1 (6 bases). CDR3 length equals 14 residues. V was trimmed by 5 bases and J by 3 bases, leaving 13 bases between them. Germline CDR1 and CDR2: SEHNR and FQNEAQ (reference sequence). CDR3 DNA: TGTGCCAGCAGCGCGCCGGACAGTTACTATGGCTACACCTTC. It translates to CASSAPDSYYGYTF.

This clonotype showed up many times. The CDR3 region has the DNA TGTGCCAGCAGTGAAGACAGGGTAGGGGAGACCCAGTACTTC. Amino acids: CASSEDRVGETQYF. The chain combines TRBV2 with TRBJ2-5; a weak D match, TRBD1 (6 bases). The V end lost 1 base, the J end lost 5 bases, and 11 bases lay between the germline ends. The length of the CDR3 is 14 residues. CDR1 is SNHLY and CDR2 is FYNNEI in the germline V gene. Using reference TRBV2 and TRBJ2-5 for the parts outside the CDR3, the full variable domain is EPEVTQTPSHQVTQMGQEVILRCVPISNHLYFYWYRQILGQKVEFLVSFYNNEISEKSEIFDDQFSVERPDGSNFTLKIRSTKLEDSAMYFCASSEDRVGETQYFGPGTRLLVL.

This clonotype was observed a few times. The CDR3 DNA sequence: TGTGCCAGCAGTGCAACAGGGAGCACAGATACGCAGTATTTT. Its protein product is CASSATGSTDTQYF. This chain uses TRBV6-4 with TRBJ2-3, with D tentatively TRBD1 (6 bases). The germline CDR1 and CDR2 sequences are MRHNA and SNTAGT. Between the trimmed V and J ends, which lost 4 bases and 0 bases, there was a span of 8 bases. The CDR3 runs 14 residues.

V and J are TRBV3-1 and TRBJ2-7, with D possibly TRBD2 on 6 matching bases. This CDR3 is 15 amino acids long. In germline, CDR1 is LGHDT, CDR2 YNNKEL (reference sequence). Trimming took off 0 bases at V and 7 bases at J, with 16 bases between the two ends. The DNA for the CDR3 is TGTGCCAGCAGCCAAGAACTTGTGCTAGCGCGTGAGCAGTACTTC. It specifies CASSQELVLAREQYF.

V gene TRBV7-2 combines with J gene TRBJ2-1; the match to TRBD2 covers 12 bases. Losses at the gene ends were 4 bases for V and 3 bases for J; bases not matched to a gene: 19. The germline gives CDR1 SGHTA, CDR2 FQGNSA. This CDR3 contains 21 residues. The CDR3 region has the DNA TGTGCCAGCAGCTCGATCCATGCTTGGGCTAGCGGGAGGGAGAACTACAATGAGCAGTTCTTC. Translating gives CASSSIHAWASGRENYNEQFF.

In its sample, this clonotype was seen many times. In nucleotides, the CDR3 is TGTGCCATCAGTGACAGGGGGCACTACGAGCAGTACTTC. Amino acids: CAISDRGHYEQYF. The V gene is TRBV10-3, the J gene TRBJ2-7; 8 nucleotides match TRBD1. Per the germline V gene, CDR1 is ENHRY and CDR2 is SYGVKD. Trimming at V came to 3 bases and at J to 3 bases, leaving 1 base not matched to a gene. CDR3 length equals 13 residues.

There are many counts of this clonotype. The chain has TRBV11-3 and TRBJ2-1, with 10 bases fitting TRBD2. Germline assignment: CDR1 SGHNT and CDR2 YENEEA. The CDR3 is 16 amino acids. V shed 2 bases, J shed 6 bases, and the junction held 7 bases outside the gene matches. The chain's CDR3 is CASSLRVSGRFNEQFF. In DNA, the CDR3 is TGTGCCAGCAGCTTACGCGTTAGCGGGAGGTTCAATGAGCAGTTCTTC. Filled out from reference TRBV11-3 and TRBJ2-1, the complete variable domain reads EAGVVQSPRYKIIEKKQPVAFWCNPISGHNTLYWYLQNLGQGPELLIRYENEEAVDDSQLPKDRFSAERLKGVDSTLKIQPAELGDSAVYLCASSLRVSGRFNEQFFGPGTRLTVL.

This clonotype was picked up many times. The chain uses TRBV2 and TRBJ2-5; the match to TRBD2 covers 10 bases. The CDR3 has 15 amino acids. V trimming: 10 bases; J trimming: 2 bases; junction bases outside the gene matches: 10. The V gene's germline CDR1 is SNHLY and CDR2 FYNNEI. The DNA of the CDR3 is TGTGCCACCTCCCCCCTAGCGGGAGTTCAAGAGACCCAGTACTTC. The encoded protein is CATSPLAGVQETQYF.